What follows are 13 T cell receptor beta chains derived from one specimen sequenced in a study of shared clonotypes between healthy human individuals. Generated by immunoSEQ multiplex PCR, the TCRdb table keeps only in-frame clones and is missing some. The table records about 2.4 million clones, 93% of them present only once. Sequencing was carried out using naive CD4+ T cells from PBMCs. Subset described: CD45RA+ positively selected. Source of these receptors: a man between 18 and 29 years old in good health. Some clones in this sample may be carry-over from other donors' samples.

This sequence joins TRBV4-2 and TRBJ2-3; no clear D. V lost 1 base and J lost 3, with 2 bases in between. The germline V gene has CDR1 LGHNA and CDR2 YNFKEQ. The CDR3 extends over 12 amino acids. The DNA for the CDR3 is TGTGCCAGCAGCCAAGCGACAGATACGCAGTATTTT. It codes for CASSQATDTQYF.

The chain uses TRBV2 and TRBJ2-1; tentatively, D is TRBD1 (5 bases). The CDR3 has 14 residues. The V gene's germline CDR1 is SNHLY and CDR2 FYNNEI. Trimming removed 5 bases from V and 2 bases from J, with 10 bases in between. The CDR3 region has the DNA TGTGCCAGCAGTTTCCAGGGTCCCTACAATGAGCAGTTCTTC. This gives the protein CASSFQGPYNEQFF.

This chain connects TRBV9 to TRBJ2-2; no firm D call. Trimming removed 3 bases at V and 7 bases at J, with 10 bases between. CDR1 SGDLS and CDR2 YYNGEE come from the germline V gene. The CDR3 extends over 13 amino acids. The CDR3 loop reads CASSATPSGELFF. The DNA for the CDR3 is TGTGCCAGCAGCGCGACCCCCAGCGGGGAGCTGTTTTTT. Full variable domain (outside the CDR3, taken from reference TRBV9 and TRBJ2-2): DSGVTQTPKHLITATGQRVTLRCSPRSGDLSVYWYQQSLDQGLQFLIQYYNGEERAKGNILERFSAQQFPDLHSELNLSSLELGDSALYFCASSATPSGELFFGEGSRLTVL.

The chain uses TRBV7-9 and TRBJ1-1, with D uncertain. CDR3 length equals 12 residues. Germline CDR1 is SEHNR and CDR2 is FQNEAQ (reference sequence). Trimming removed 1 base from V and 12 bases from J, with 12 bases in between. CDR3: CASSLGVPEPFF. CDR3 nucleotides: TGTGCCAGCAGCTTAGGCGTGCCTGAGCCTTTCTTT.

Only a few counts were recorded for this clone. The J gene is TRBJ1-5, the V gene TRBV4-1; TRBD1 is a possible D gene (6 bases). Trimming removed 4 bases at V and 7 bases at J, with 14 bases between. This CDR3 comprises 14 residues. Germline V CDR1 and CDR2: MGHRA, YSYEKL. DNA of the CDR3: TGCGCCAGCAGCCCCACACAGGGACGGCAGCCCCAGCATTTT. This sequence encodes CASSPTQGRQPQHF.

Regarding this clone: The conserved phenylalanine or tryptophan normally closing the CDR3 is absent here, so this likely arose from a read error. The chain couples TRBV5-4 to TRBJ1-1, with D uncertain. The germline V and J ends were trimmed by 2 bases and 7 bases, with 15 bases remaining between them. Germline values: CDR1 SGHNT, CDR2 YYREEE (reference sequence). The CDR3 is made up of 14 amino acids. CDR3 region: CASSFIERVNEAFS. The CDR3 region has the DNA TGTGCCAGCAGCTTCATCGAGCGAGTCAATGAAGCTTTCTCT.

The gene calls are TRBV6-6 and TRBJ2-3, with unresolved D. Looked up from germline, CDR1 is MNHNY and CDR2 is SVGAGI (reference sequence). The CDR3 covers 13 residues. Trimming cost V 6 bases and J 7 bases, with 14 bases left between them. DNA for the CDR3: TGTGCCAGCAGCCTTAACCCTCAGAATACGCAGTATTTT. It translates to CASSLNPQNTQYF.

The chain carries TRBV2 and TRBJ2-5; TRBD1 matches at 8 bases. Germline CDR1 SNHLY, CDR2 FYNNEI. The CDR3 is 14 residues long. The V segment lost 4 bases and the J segment 2 bases; nucleotides outside the gene matches: 3. The CDR3 loop is CASSADRGQETQYF. The CDR3 DNA sequence: TGTGCCAGCAGTGCCGACAGGGGACAAGAGACCCAGTACTTC.

The V and J genes are TRBV7-9 and TRBJ1-1; D is perhaps TRBD1 (6 bases). The CDR3 consists of 13 residues. Trimming pared 2 bases from V and 9 bases from J, leaving 13 bases between. Germline CDR1 reads SEHNR; CDR2 reads FQNEAQ (reference sequence). CDR3 sequence: CASSLILGGQAFF. The CDR3 nucleotides are TGTGCCAGCAGCTTAATTTTAGGGGGGCAAGCTTTCTTT.

The V and J genes are TRBV7-8 and TRBJ2-5; D may match TRBD1 or TRBD2 (6 bases each). V was cut by 5 bases and J by 5 bases, with 18 bases left in between. The CDR3 extends over 15 amino acids. Germline-derived CDR1 and CDR2 are SGHVS and FQNEAQ. CDR3 protein: CASSANVGGFETQYF. DNA of the CDR3: TGTGCCAGCAGCGCTAACGTGGGGGGCTTCGAGACCCAGTACTTC.

The chain joins TRBV5-1 to TRBJ2-7; 9 bases line up with TRBD2. V lost 4 bases, J lost 4 bases, and 6 bases stayed unmatched. This CDR3 has 14 amino acids. CDR1 and CDR2 (germline): SGHRS, YFSETQ. CDR3 sequence reads: CASSPLAGKYEQYF. The CDR3 DNA sequence: TGCGCCAGCAGCCCACTAGCGGGTAAATACGAGCAGTACTTC. Full variable domain (missing parts from reference TRBV5-1 and TRBJ2-7): KAGVTQTPRYLIKTRGQQVTLSCSPISGHRSVSWYQQTPGQGLQFLFEYFSETQRNKGNFPGRFSGRQFSNSRSEMNVSTLELGDSALYLCASSPLAGKYEQYFGPGTRLTVT.

The rearrangement joins TRBV7-6 to TRBJ2-5; the D is unclear. The CDR3 extends over 13 amino acids. Germline CDR1 and CDR2: SGHVS and FNYEAQ. V was cut by 1 base and J by 5 bases, with 8 bases left in between. The CDR3 bases are TGTGCCAGCAGCTTAGGCCGGCGGGAGACCCAGTACTTC. This sequence encodes CASSLGRRETQYF.

The chain is built from TRBV15 and TRBJ2-1, with 8 nucleotides matching TRBD2. V shed 3 bases, J shed 10 bases, and the junction held 17 bases outside the gene matches. The germline gives CDR1 LNHNV, CDR2 YYDKDF (reference sequence). The CDR3 is 17 residues long. The CDR3 DNA reads as TGTGCCACCAGCAGGGGCCTTCTAGCGGGTGCAGGTTTAGAGCAGTTCTTC. It specifies CATSRGLLAGAGLEQFF. The full variable domain, rest sourced from reference TRBV15 and TRBJ2-1, is DAMVIQNPRYQVTQFGKPVTLSCSQTLNHNVMYWYQQKSSQAPKLLFHYYDKDFNNEADTPDNFQSRRPNTSFCFLDIRSPGLGDTAMYLCATSRGLLAGAGLEQFFGPGTRLTVL.